This TCR beta chain was obtained from a study of blood T cells in healthy people across ages. PCR was performed a second time for about 7 to 12 cycles using a sample-barcoded 5' primer and a J-beta primer mix. TCRdb reanalysed the 5' RACE reads using MiXCR and keeps one entry per CDR3 protein. The profile shows fewer than 900,000 distinct CDR3 sequences, around 46% of them singletons. This clonotype was picked up a small number of times. At one end, the junction sequence differs from germline, possibly due to a read error. Germline V lookup: CDR1 DFQATT, CDR2 SNEGSKA (reference sequence). This CDR3 has 12 residues.

This chain connects TRBV20-1 to TRBJ2-7; unclear D gene. Source material: blood. This clonotype was obtained from an older woman in good health. The CDR3 here is CSARGPAYEQYF. DNA for the CDR3: TGCAGTGCCAGAGGTCCAGCCTACGAGCAGTACTTC.